These T cell receptor beta chains were read from a single sample in a study of blood T cell repertoires in COVID-19. The data were produced by immunoSEQ multiplex PCR, yet TCRdb's version contains in-frame clones alone and is incomplete. The sample has roughly 90,000 clones, 75% to 85% seen once. Sequenced sample: peripheral blood. These receptors came from a woman in her 70s with acute or convalescent COVID-19. The CDR3 runs from the conserved cysteine through the conserved F or W. Fields, in order: clone size, J gene, V gene, D gene, CDR3 DNA, CDR3 protein. A D gene is named only where the DNA matches it firmly. Size tells how often a clone was seen (once, few, many) or the class of an expanded clone, and some rows leave it out.

size: NA; J: TRBJ1-1; V: TRBV30; D: NA; DNA: TGTGCCTACGGTACGTCACCAACCCAAGCTTTCTTT; CDR3: CAYGTSPTQAFF
size: once; J: TRBJ1-1; V: TRBV2; D: NA; DNA: TGTGCCAGAACTCAGGGGAGGGGGAACACTGAAGCTTTCTTT; CDR3: CARTQGRGNTEAFF
size: few; J: TRBJ2-5; V: TRBV18; D: TRBD2; DNA: TGTGCCAGCTCACCCCAGGGGCTAGCGGGAGGTGAAGAGACCCAGTACTTC; CDR3: CASSPQGLAGGEETQYF
size: NA; J: TRBJ2-2; V: TRBV28; D: TRBD2; DNA: TGTGCCAGCAGTTTACTAGCGGGAGGCACCGGGGAGCTGTTTTTT; CDR3: CASSLLAGGTGELFF
size: NA; J: TRBJ1-2; V: TRBV27; D: NA; DNA: TGTGCCAGCAGCCTTAGACTCGACTCGGGTGGCTACACCTTC; CDR3: CASSLRLDSGGYTF
size: NA; J: TRBJ2-1; V: TRBV4-2; D: NA; DNA: TGTGCCAGCACCCCAACGGGGGTTAGCTCCTACAATGAGCAGTTCTTC; CDR3: CASTPTGVSSYNEQFF
size: NA; J: TRBJ2-1; V: TRBV5-6; D: NA; DNA: TGTGCCAGCAGCTTGGCCGCGTCCCCGAACAATGAGCAGTTCTTC; CDR3: CASSLAASPNNEQFF
size: NA; J: TRBJ2-2; V: TRBV7-8; D: NA; DNA: TGTGCCAGCAGCTCCTCCCTCGGAGGGGCAACGAACACCGGGGAGCTGTTTTTT; CDR3: CASSSSLGGATNTGELFF
size: NA; J: TRBJ2-7; V: TRBV7-2; D: TRBD1; DNA: TGTGCCAGCAGCTTAGTAAGGGACAGGGGCGACCAGCAGTACTTC; CDR3: CASSLVRDRGDQQYF
size: NA; J: TRBJ2-6; V: TRBV2; D: NA; DNA: TGTGCCAGCGGCGAGGAGGTAAACGTCCTGACTTTC; CDR3: CASGEEVNVLTF
size: NA; J: TRBJ2-3; V: TRBV27; D: NA; DNA: TGTGCCAGCAGTTTCGTCGGAGGGGCCCTCACAGATACGCAGTATTTT; CDR3: CASSFVGGALTDTQYF
size: NA; J: TRBJ2-3; V: TRBV6-4; D: NA; DNA: TGTGCCAGCAGCCCAACCGGGACTTACCTCACAGATACGCAGTATTTT; CDR3: CASSPTGTYLTDTQYF
size: NA; J: TRBJ2-1; V: TRBV7-2; D: NA; DNA: TGTGCCAGCAGCCGGGGGACTGAGCAGTTCTTC; CDR3: CASSRGTEQFF
size: NA; J: TRBJ1-5; V: TRBV6-1; D: NA; DNA: TGTGCCAGCAGTGAATCGGGACAAGTTCAGCCCCAGCATTTT; CDR3: CASSESGQVQPQHF
size: NA; J: TRBJ2-7; V: TRBV28; D: NA; DNA: TGTGCCAGCAGTTTGACGGGGGATATGGGTTACGAGCAGTACTTC; CDR3: CASSLTGDMGYEQYF
size: NA; J: TRBJ1-2; V: TRBV24-1; D: NA; DNA: TGTGCCACCAGTGATGCGGACAGAAACTATGGCTACACCTTC; CDR3: CATSDADRNYGYTF
size: NA; J: TRBJ1-1; V: TRBV5-1; D: TRBD1; DNA: TGCGCCAGCAGCCGGGGACAGGGGCGTACTGAAGCTTTCTTT; CDR3: CASSRGQGRTEAFF
size: few; J: TRBJ2-5; V: TRBV6-1; D: TRBD2; DNA: TGTGCCAGCAGTGAAGGGGGAGGGTCGGCGACCCAGTACTTC; CDR3: CASSEGGGSATQYF
size: few; J: TRBJ1-4; V: TRBV6-5; D: TRBD1; DNA: TGTGCCAGCAGGACGACAGGGGGGAAAGAAAAACTGTTTTTT; CDR3: CASRTTGGKEKLFF
size: NA; J: TRBJ2-5; V: TRBV11-2; D: NA; DNA: TGTGCCAGCAGCTTAGGAACAGTCCAAGAGACCCAGTACTTC; CDR3: CASSLGTVQETQYF
size: NA; J: TRBJ2-1; V: TRBV15; D: NA; DNA: TGTGCCACCAGCACCTATCCGGGACAGGCGCCCCTCTCTAGCGGTTCAGAGTTCTTC; CDR3: CATSTYPGQAPLSSGSEFF
size: NA; J: TRBJ1-6; V: TRBV11-2; D: NA; DNA: TGTGCCAGCAGCTCCAGCACAAGGTGGGGCACCAATTCACCCCTCCACTTT; CDR3: CASSSSTRWGTNSPLHF
size: NA; J: TRBJ2-1; V: TRBV5-6; D: NA; DNA: TGTGCCAGCAGCTTGCAAGGGCGGGGTGAGCAGTTCTTC; CDR3: CASSLQGRGEQFF
size: NA; J: TRBJ2-7; V: TRBV2; D: TRBD2; DNA: TGTGCCAGCAGTGAAGGCAGCGGGTTGGGGGGGAGGAACGAGCAGTACTTC; CDR3: CASSEGSGLGGRNEQYF
size: NA; J: TRBJ1-2; V: TRBV28; D: TRBD1; DNA: TGTGCCAGCAGGGGGAGCTTGGACAGGAGATATGGCTACACCTTC; CDR3: CASRGSLDRRYGYTF
size: once; J: TRBJ2-7; V: TRBV7-5; D: NA; DNA: TGTGTCAGAAGCTTAGATGTTTCCGGAGGACTAGCGGGAGGGAGCTCCTACGAGCAGTACTTC; CDR3: CVRSLDVSGGLAGGSSYEQYF
size: NA; J: TRBJ2-2; V: TRBV5-6; D: NA; DNA: TGTGCCAGCAGCTTGCGGTTTATCACCGGGGAGCTGTTTTTT; CDR3: CASSLRFITGELFF
size: NA; J: TRBJ2-5; V: TRBV5-1; D: NA; DNA: TGCGCCAGCAGCTTGGCCTTTTCCCAAGAGACCCAGTACTTC; CDR3: CASSLAFSQETQYF
size: NA; J: TRBJ2-5; V: TRBV19; D: NA; DNA: TGTGCCAGTAGTATCGCTCCCGGCGGGGCCCAGTACTTC; CDR3: CASSIAPGGAQYF
size: NA; J: TRBJ2-7; V: TRBV5-1; D: NA; DNA: TGCGCCAGCAGCCCTGGAGTCTCACTCCCCTACGAGCAGTACTTC; CDR3: CASSPGVSLPYEQYF
size: NA; J: TRBJ1-4; V: TRBV19; D: NA; DNA: TGTGCCAGTAGTATAAAAGGAGTCCCCGGTGGGAATGAAAAACTGTTTTTT; CDR3: CASSIKGVPGGNEKLFF
size: NA; J: TRBJ1-5; V: TRBV12-3/TRBV12-4; D: NA; DNA: TGTGCCAGCAGACTAGGGGGAAATCAGCCCCAGCATTTT; CDR3: CASRLGGNQPQHF
size: NA; J: TRBJ2-2; V: TRBV4-3; D: NA; DNA: TGCGCCAGCAGCCAACTAGTAGTCACCGGGGAGCTGTTTTTT; CDR3: CASSQLVVTGELFF
size: NA; J: TRBJ2-1; V: TRBV7-2; D: NA; DNA: TGTGCCAGCAGCTTAGGACTGAGGCCCTACAATGAGCAGTTCTTC; CDR3: CASSLGLRPYNEQFF
size: few; J: TRBJ1-6; V: TRBV7-2; D: NA; DNA: TGTGCCAGCAGCTTTTGGACAGCCGACACGGGGAATTCACCCCTCCACTTT; CDR3: CASSFWTADTGNSPLHF
size: NA; J: TRBJ1-1; V: TRBV5-1; D: TRBD1; DNA: TGCGCCAGCAGCTGGGGAGGACAGGGACGGGGGAACACTGAAGCTTTCTTT; CDR3: CASSWGGQGRGNTEAFF
size: NA; J: TRBJ1-6; V: TRBV20-1; D: TRBD1; DNA: TGCAGTGCTAGTGTCGGGACAGTAAATCCCCTCCACTTT; CDR3: CSASVGTVNPLHF
size: NA; J: TRBJ2-7; V: TRBV4-1; D: NA; DNA: TGCGCCAGCAGCCAAGTATTCCAGGGTCCCTACGAGCAGTACTTC; CDR3: CASSQVFQGPYEQYF
size: NA; J: TRBJ2-3; V: TRBV5-1; D: TRBD2; DNA: TGCGCCAGCAACCAGCTAGCGGGGGTCCCCGATACGCAGTATTTT; CDR3: CASNQLAGVPDTQYF
size: NA; J: TRBJ1-5; V: TRBV4-1; D: NA; DNA: TGCGCCAGCAGCCAAGAATTGGGGCATAGCAATCAGCCCCAGCATTTT; CDR3: CASSQELGHSNQPQHF
size: NA; J: TRBJ2-7; V: TRBV7-2; D: TRBD2; DNA: TGTGCCAGCAGCCTCCTCTCCCGGGGGGGTACCTACGAGCAGTACTTC; CDR3: CASSLLSRGGTYEQYF
size: NA; J: TRBJ1-3; V: TRBV6-5; D: TRBD1; DNA: TGTGCCAGCAGACCGGGACAGGGGGTTGGAAACACCATATATTTT; CDR3: CASRPGQGVGNTIYF
size: NA; J: TRBJ1-2; V: TRBV24-1; D: TRBD1; DNA: TGTGCCACCAGTGATTCCTCTAAGGGGGCGGCAGGCTACACCTTC; CDR3: CATSDSSKGAAGYTF
size: few; J: TRBJ2-7; V: TRBV2; D: NA; DNA: TGTGCCAGCAGTGATCGGGTCGGGTCCTACGAGCAGTACTTC; CDR3: CASSDRVGSYEQYF
size: NA; J: TRBJ1-1; V: TRBV30; D: NA; DNA: TGTGCCTGGAAATGGTCCCCAGGGGTGAACACTGAAGCTTTCTTT; CDR3: CAWKWSPGVNTEAFF
size: NA; J: TRBJ2-7; V: TRBV7-8; D: TRBD2; DNA: TGTGCCAGCAGCTTAGCCAGGACTAGCGGGCCCTACGAGCAGTACTTC; CDR3: CASSLARTSGPYEQYF
size: NA; J: TRBJ1-6; V: TRBV4-2; D: NA; DNA: TGTGCCAGCAGCCAAGGACCCAGGGGTAATTCACCCCTCCACTTT; CDR3: CASSQGPRGNSPLHF
size: NA; J: TRBJ2-3; V: TRBV9; D: TRBD2; DNA: TGTGCCAGCAGCGTAGGTCCTAGCGGGGGCCCAGATACGCAGTATTTT; CDR3: CASSVGPSGGPDTQYF
size: few; J: TRBJ1-6; V: TRBV12-3/TRBV12-4; D: NA; DNA: TGTGCCAGCAGCTCAGATAATTCACCCCTCCACTTT; CDR3: CASSSDNSPLHF
size: NA; J: TRBJ1-1; V: TRBV29-1; D: TRBD1; DNA: TGCAGCGTTGCCCCGACAGGGACTGAAGCTTTCTTT; CDR3: CSVAPTGTEAFF
size: NA; J: TRBJ1-4; V: TRBV5-1; D: TRBD1; DNA: TGCGCCAGCAGCTCCCAGGGGGCACGGGACGAAAAACTGTTTTTT; CDR3: CASSSQGARDEKLFF
size: NA; J: TRBJ1-2; V: TRBV11-2; D: TRBD1; DNA: TGTGCCAGCAGCCTTTACAGGGGGCAGGACTATGGCTACACCTTC; CDR3: CASSLYRGQDYGYTF